The next 30 T cell receptor beta chains were all read from a single sample in a study of blood T cell repertoires in COVID-19. Libraries were prepared by immunoSEQ multiplex PCR; TCRdb keeps only in-frame clonotypes and omits some of them. The sample holds 150,000 to 200,000 clones; 85% to 90% are singletons and the top ten take about 0.59%. Sequencing input: peripheral blood. These receptors were obtained from a man between 50 and 59 years old with acute or convalescent COVID-19.

This clone was picked up one time. V usage is TRBV6-5 and J usage is TRBJ2-2; D is perhaps TRBD1 (5 bases). CDR1 is MNHEY and CDR2 is SVGAGI in the germline V gene. The CDR3 is 14 residues long. Trimming took off 7 bases at V and 3 bases at J, with 12 bases between the two ends. The CDR3 reads CASKLSRDTGELFF. In nucleotides, the CDR3 is TGTGCCAGCAAACTAAGCAGGGACACCGGGGAGCTGTTTTTT.

J is TRBJ1-6 and V is TRBV10-3; D possibly corresponds to TRBD1 (6 bases). V was pared by 9 bases and J by 1 base, with 7 bases between. The germline V gene encodes CDR1 ENHRY and CDR2 SYGVKD. This CDR3 is built from 13 residues. Written as DNA, the CDR3 is TGTGCCATACAGGGTTCCTATAATTCACCCCTCCACTTT. Protein: CAIQGSYNSPLHF.

This clone has only one observation. The chain is built from TRBV10-3 and TRBJ1-6; the match to TRBD1 covers 7 bases. The germline CDR1 and CDR2 sequences are ENHRY and SYGVKD. The CDR3 is 13 amino acids. With V trimmed by 7 bases and J by 12 bases, 9 bases remained unmatched. The CDR3 bases are TGTGCCATCACCCCAGGACAGGACGGACCCCTCCACTTT. Its protein product is CAITPGQDGPLHF.

This clone was detected only a few times. The V call is TRBV19, the J call TRBJ1-1; D is possibly TRBD1 (5 bases). From germline, CDR1 is LNHDA and CDR2 SQIVND (reference sequence). Trimming stripped 3 bases from V and 1 base from J, with 15 bases between. The CDR3 runs to 16 residues. CDR3 loop: CASSIRQSWGNTEAFF. The CDR3 DNA sequence: TGTGCCAGTAGTATCCGACAGAGTTGGGGGAACACTGAAGCTTTCTTT.

The chain couples TRBV9 to TRBJ1-3; D unclear. The CDR3 contains 14 residues. The V gene's germline CDR1 is SGDLS and CDR2 YYNGEE. The V end lost 3 bases, the J end lost 7 bases, and 14 bases lay between the germline ends. The CDR3 region is CASSADTAGNTIYF. CDR3 bases: TGTGCCAGCAGCGCAGACACCGCGGGGAACACCATATATTTT.

The CDR3 protein is CASSRLALEGENEQFF. In DNA form, the CDR3 reads TGTGCCAGCAGCCGTCTCGCGTTGGAGGGTGAGAATGAGCAGTTCTTC. The chain joins TRBV4-2 to TRBJ2-1; TRBD2 is a possible D gene (6 bases). V lost 4 bases and J lost 7, with 20 bases in between. The CDR3 spans 16 residues. In germline, CDR1 is LGHNA, CDR2 YNFKEQ.

The chain links TRBV4-1 to TRBJ1-5; no clear D gene. Germline assignment: CDR1 MGHRA and CDR2 YSYEKL. The CDR3 loop spans 16 amino acids. The germline V and J ends were trimmed by 2 bases and 4 bases, with 15 bases remaining between them. CDR3 loop: CASSQKGNGGNQPQHF. CDR3 bases: TGCGCCAGCAGCCAAAAGGGAAACGGAGGTAATCAGCCCCAGCATTTT.

This CDR3 is CASSPQRGGATGELFF. The CDR3 coding sequence is TGTGCCAGCAGCCCCCAACGGGGGGGCGCCACCGGGGAGCTGTTTTTT. The chain links TRBV9 to TRBJ2-2, with 8 bases lining up with TRBD2. Per germline, CDR1 SGDLS and CDR2 YYNGEE. V lost 4 bases to trimming and J lost 4 bases; unmatched junction nucleotides: 9. The CDR3 covers 16 residues.

The chain recombines TRBV5-4 with TRBJ2-3, with 7 positions matching TRBD2. Germline V lookup: CDR1 SGHNT, CDR2 YYREEE (reference sequence). The CDR3 is 16 residues long. After removal of 4 bases from V and 2 bases from J, the junction contained 10 bases not matched to a gene. CDR3 protein: CASSSPGTTFTDTQYF. In DNA, the CDR3 is TGTGCCAGCAGCAGCCCCGGGACTACCTTCACAGATACGCAGTATTTT.

This clone has just a few counts. This chain joins TRBV9 and TRBJ2-3; 8 bases are shared with TRBD1. Trimming removed 0 bases from V and 6 bases from J; junction bases left unmatched: 6. The germline CDR1 and CDR2 sequences are SGDLS and YYNGEE. The CDR3 is 15 residues long. The CDR3 loop reads CASSVVPQGADTQYF. In DNA, the CDR3 is TGTGCCAGCAGCGTAGTACCTCAGGGGGCGGATACGCAGTATTTT.

The J gene is TRBJ2-5, the V gene TRBV7-2, with TRBD2 as a possible D gene (6 bases). V lost 7 bases, J lost 4 bases, and 25 bases lay in between. The CDR3 consists of 17 residues. CDR1 is SGHTA, CDR2 FQGNSA, per germline. In nucleotides, the CDR3 is TGTGCCAGCACACGGAACCGGGACTTGTATCCCCCAGAGACCCAGTACTTC. Translation gives CASTRNRDLYPPETQYF.

The gene calls are TRBV6-2 or TRBV6-3 and TRBJ2-5; D may be TRBD2 (5 bases). V was clipped by 6 bases and J by 3 bases, with 17 bases between them. This CDR3 region has 15 residues. The germline CDR1 and CDR2 sequences are MNHEY and SVGEGT. The CDR3: CASSAPLLREETQYF. CDR3 nucleotides: TGTGCCAGCAGCGCCCCTCTGTTGAGGGAAGAGACCCAGTACTTC.

V is TRBV19 and J is TRBJ2-2, with D perhaps matching TRBD2 (5 bases). The V end was cut by 7 bases, the J end by 6 bases, with 6 bases between. This CDR3 contains 11 residues. Germline lookup yields CDR1 LNHDA and CDR2 SQIVND (reference sequence). The CDR3 protein is CASMRAGELFF. DNA for the CDR3: TGTGCCAGTATGCGGGCCGGGGAGCTGTTTTTT.

This clone was seen just once. The gene calls are TRBV6-6 and TRBJ2-2, with a weak D call TRBD1 (6 bases). Trimming stripped 4 bases from V and 7 bases from J, with 10 bases between. Germline V gene data show CDR1 as MNHNY and CDR2 as SVGAGI (reference sequence). This CDR3 region has 13 residues. CDR3 in amino acids: CASSLIGGGELFF. The CDR3 DNA follows: TGTGCCAGCAGTTTAATAGGGGGCGGGGAGCTGTTTTTT.

The chain has TRBV19 and TRBJ1-4, with 8 bases aligning to TRBD1. The junction had 4 bases not matched to a gene; V was cut back by 2 bases and J by 5 bases. The germline gives CDR1 LNHDA, CDR2 SQIVND (reference sequence). The CDR3 sequence is 15 residues long. This CDR3 reads CASSIQGAKNEKLFF. CDR3 sequence (DNA): TGTGCCAGTAGTATACAGGGGGCTAAAAATGAAAAACTGTTTTTT.

This chain connects TRBV15 to TRBJ2-7; 10 bases line up with TRBD2. J was trimmed by 4 bases and V by 3 bases; bases with no gene match: 6. Germline CDR1 is LNHNV and CDR2 is YYDKDF (reference sequence). This CDR3 is 15 amino acids long. CDR3 loop: CATSSTSGRGYEQYF. Written as DNA, the CDR3 is TGTGCCACCAGCAGCACAAGCGGGAGGGGATACGAGCAGTACTTC.

The rearrangement uses TRBV6-2 or TRBV6-3 and TRBJ2-1; D not resolved. The CDR3 has 15 residues. V was trimmed by 6 bases and J by 2 bases, leaving 14 bases between them. The germline V gene has CDR1 MNHEY and CDR2 SVGEGT. In DNA, the CDR3 is TGTGCCAGCAGCCCCGTCGCCGCTACCTACAATGAGCAGTTCTTC. Translated, it gives CASSPVAATYNEQFF.

Only a few counts were recorded for this clone. The chain recombines TRBV7-3 with TRBJ1-2; D is uncertain. Trimming left V 2 bases short and J 2 bases short, with 6 bases between. Germline V gene data show CDR1 as SGHTA and CDR2 as FQGTGA. The CDR3 has 13 residues. CDR3 sequence: CASSLPGNYGYTF. For the CDR3, the DNA is TGTGCCAGCAGCTTACCAGGAAACTATGGCTACACCTTC.

The chain combines TRBV11-2 with TRBJ1-2; D unresolved. V shed 2 bases and J shed 0 bases, with 10 bases lying between them. Germline V gene lookup returns CDR1 SGHAT and CDR2 FQNNGV. CDR3 size: 15 residues. The CDR3 nucleotides read TGTGCCAGCAGCTTAAACGCTAGTCCTAACTATGGCTACACCTTC. Its protein is CASSLNASPNYGYTF.

This chain links TRBV7-9 with TRBJ2-7; 9 bases line up with TRBD1. V lost 5 bases, J lost 7 bases, and 12 bases stayed unmatched. CDR1 and CDR2 (germline): SEHNR, FQNEAQ (reference sequence). The CDR3 loop spans 15 amino acids. The CDR3 region is CASSKAGQGSGEQYF. In DNA, the CDR3 is TGTGCCAGCAGCAAGGCGGGACAGGGTTCTGGGGAGCAGTACTTC. The full variable domain, in which reference TRBV7-9 and TRBJ2-7 provide the parts outside the CDR3, is DTGVSQNPRHKITKRGQNVTFRCDPISEHNRLYWYRQTLGQGPEFLTYFQNEAQLEKSRLLSDRFSAERPKGSFSTLEIQRTEQGDSAMYLCASSKAGQGSGEQYFGPGTRLTVT.

The rearrangement links TRBV5-4 to TRBJ1-1; possibly TRBD1 for D (6 bases). Germline assignment: CDR1 SGHNT and CDR2 YYREEE (reference sequence). V was trimmed by 4 bases and J by 8 bases, leaving 21 bases between them. The CDR3 is 15 amino acids. The CDR3 reads CASSPGVGSNREAFF. The CDR3 nucleotides read TGTGCCAGCAGCCCAGGGGTGGGGTCTAACAGGGAAGCTTTCTTT.

The V and J genes are TRBV10-3 and TRBJ1-1, with 12 bases matching TRBD1. The CDR3 is 15 residues long. The germline V gene encodes CDR1 ENHRY and CDR2 SYGVKD. Trimming took 6 bases from V and 3 from J; bases not matched to a gene: 5. The CDR3 is CAISRGQGADTEAFF. As DNA, the CDR3 is TGTGCCATCAGCAGGGGACAGGGGGCTGACACTGAAGCTTTCTTT.

The rearrangement joins TRBV15 to TRBJ2-1, with TRBD2 as a possible D gene (6 bases). This CDR3 contains 15 residues. CDR1 is LNHNV, CDR2 YYDKDF, per germline (reference sequence). Trimming stripped 1 base from V and 1 base from J, with 8 bases between. The CDR3 DNA follows: TGTGCCACCAGCAGAGTTGGGGGGTCCTACAATGAGCAGTTCTTC. Translation gives CATSRVGGSYNEQFF.

The chain is built from TRBV27 and TRBJ2-7; D not resolved. Germline V gene data show CDR1 as MNHEY and CDR2 as SMNVEV (reference sequence). This CDR3 spans 16 amino acids. Trimming stripped 6 bases from V and 2 bases from J, with 20 bases between. CDR3 loop: CASRPTRLAPAYEQYF. The DNA of the CDR3 is TGTGCCAGCAGGCCTACGAGGCTGGCCCCCGCCTACGAGCAGTACTTC.

The V gene is TRBV30, the J gene TRBJ2-2; TRBD1 matches at 8 bases. The germline V gene has CDR1 GTSNPN and CDR2 SVGIG (reference sequence). V was clipped by 3 bases and J by 5 bases; unmatched bases: 23. The CDR3 totals 20 residues. This chain's CDR3 is CAWSPGRTTSPQGATGELFF. CDR3 coding DNA: TGTGCCTGGAGCCCAGGGAGAACCACGTCGCCGCAGGGGGCTACCGGGGAGCTGTTTTTT.

The CDR3 sequence: CASSINTGGRPEAFF. The CDR3 DNA reads TGTGCCAGCAGTATTAATACAGGGGGCCGTCCTGAAGCTTTCTTT. The chain couples TRBV6-5 to TRBJ1-1, with TRBD1 identical over 9 bases. Germline V CDR1 and CDR2: MNHEY, SVGAGI. The CDR3 sequence is 15 residues long. With V trimmed by 5 bases and J by 6 bases, 10 bases remained unmatched.

The chain uses TRBV18 and TRBJ1-2, with 7 nucleotides matching TRBD1. This CDR3 is built from 13 residues. The germline V gene encodes CDR1 KGHSH and CDR2 LQKENI. Trimming took 5 bases from V and 3 from J; bases not matched to a gene: 3. Here the CDR3 DNA reads TGTGCCAGCTCAACCGGGACAGACTATGGCTACACCTTC. Translated, it gives CASSTGTDYGYTF.

The rearrangement joins TRBV5-1 to TRBJ2-2, with D possibly matching TRBD2 (7 bases). Trimming shortened V by 4 bases and J by 3 bases, and 13 bases separated the two germline ends. The CDR3 runs to 15 residues. Germline CDR1 and CDR2: SGHRS and YFSETQ. CDR3 sequence: CASSRTGGYTGELFF. The CDR3, as DNA: TGCGCCAGCAGCCGAACGGGGGGCTACACCGGGGAGCTGTTTTTT.

The chain links TRBV27 to TRBJ1-3, with 7 bases matching TRBD1. CDR3 length: 15 residues. Germline CDR1 and CDR2: MNHEY and SMNVEV (reference sequence). V trimming: 3 bases; J trimming: 1 base; junction bases outside the gene matches: 3. The CDR3 reads CASSFMTGSGNTIYF. In DNA, the CDR3 is TGTGCCAGCAGTTTCATGACAGGGTCTGGAAACACCATATATTTT.

This chain links TRBV30 with TRBJ1-4; 9 nucleotides match TRBD1. With 5 bases clipped from V and 6 bases from J, the junction kept 4 bases outside the gene matches. This CDR3 has 13 amino acids. Germline lookup yields CDR1 GTSNPN and CDR2 SVGIG (reference sequence). The CDR3 DNA sequence: TGTGCCTGGGAAACAGGGGGCTATGAAAAACTGTTTTTT. Protein sequence: CAWETGGYEKLFF.